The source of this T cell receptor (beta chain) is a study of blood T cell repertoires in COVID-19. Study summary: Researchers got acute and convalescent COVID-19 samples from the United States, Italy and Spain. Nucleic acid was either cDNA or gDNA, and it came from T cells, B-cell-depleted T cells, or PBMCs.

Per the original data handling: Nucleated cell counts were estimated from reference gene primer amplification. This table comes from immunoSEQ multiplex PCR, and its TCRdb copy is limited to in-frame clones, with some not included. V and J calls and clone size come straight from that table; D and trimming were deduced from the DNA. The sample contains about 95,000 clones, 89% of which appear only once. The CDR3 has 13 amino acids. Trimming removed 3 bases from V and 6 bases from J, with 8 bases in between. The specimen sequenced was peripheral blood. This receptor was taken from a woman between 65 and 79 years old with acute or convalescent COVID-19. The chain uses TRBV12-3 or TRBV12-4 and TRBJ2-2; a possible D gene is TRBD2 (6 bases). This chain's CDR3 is CASSLGGAGELFF. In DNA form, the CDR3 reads TGTGCCAGCAGTTTGGGGGGAGCCGGGGAGCTGTTTTTT.